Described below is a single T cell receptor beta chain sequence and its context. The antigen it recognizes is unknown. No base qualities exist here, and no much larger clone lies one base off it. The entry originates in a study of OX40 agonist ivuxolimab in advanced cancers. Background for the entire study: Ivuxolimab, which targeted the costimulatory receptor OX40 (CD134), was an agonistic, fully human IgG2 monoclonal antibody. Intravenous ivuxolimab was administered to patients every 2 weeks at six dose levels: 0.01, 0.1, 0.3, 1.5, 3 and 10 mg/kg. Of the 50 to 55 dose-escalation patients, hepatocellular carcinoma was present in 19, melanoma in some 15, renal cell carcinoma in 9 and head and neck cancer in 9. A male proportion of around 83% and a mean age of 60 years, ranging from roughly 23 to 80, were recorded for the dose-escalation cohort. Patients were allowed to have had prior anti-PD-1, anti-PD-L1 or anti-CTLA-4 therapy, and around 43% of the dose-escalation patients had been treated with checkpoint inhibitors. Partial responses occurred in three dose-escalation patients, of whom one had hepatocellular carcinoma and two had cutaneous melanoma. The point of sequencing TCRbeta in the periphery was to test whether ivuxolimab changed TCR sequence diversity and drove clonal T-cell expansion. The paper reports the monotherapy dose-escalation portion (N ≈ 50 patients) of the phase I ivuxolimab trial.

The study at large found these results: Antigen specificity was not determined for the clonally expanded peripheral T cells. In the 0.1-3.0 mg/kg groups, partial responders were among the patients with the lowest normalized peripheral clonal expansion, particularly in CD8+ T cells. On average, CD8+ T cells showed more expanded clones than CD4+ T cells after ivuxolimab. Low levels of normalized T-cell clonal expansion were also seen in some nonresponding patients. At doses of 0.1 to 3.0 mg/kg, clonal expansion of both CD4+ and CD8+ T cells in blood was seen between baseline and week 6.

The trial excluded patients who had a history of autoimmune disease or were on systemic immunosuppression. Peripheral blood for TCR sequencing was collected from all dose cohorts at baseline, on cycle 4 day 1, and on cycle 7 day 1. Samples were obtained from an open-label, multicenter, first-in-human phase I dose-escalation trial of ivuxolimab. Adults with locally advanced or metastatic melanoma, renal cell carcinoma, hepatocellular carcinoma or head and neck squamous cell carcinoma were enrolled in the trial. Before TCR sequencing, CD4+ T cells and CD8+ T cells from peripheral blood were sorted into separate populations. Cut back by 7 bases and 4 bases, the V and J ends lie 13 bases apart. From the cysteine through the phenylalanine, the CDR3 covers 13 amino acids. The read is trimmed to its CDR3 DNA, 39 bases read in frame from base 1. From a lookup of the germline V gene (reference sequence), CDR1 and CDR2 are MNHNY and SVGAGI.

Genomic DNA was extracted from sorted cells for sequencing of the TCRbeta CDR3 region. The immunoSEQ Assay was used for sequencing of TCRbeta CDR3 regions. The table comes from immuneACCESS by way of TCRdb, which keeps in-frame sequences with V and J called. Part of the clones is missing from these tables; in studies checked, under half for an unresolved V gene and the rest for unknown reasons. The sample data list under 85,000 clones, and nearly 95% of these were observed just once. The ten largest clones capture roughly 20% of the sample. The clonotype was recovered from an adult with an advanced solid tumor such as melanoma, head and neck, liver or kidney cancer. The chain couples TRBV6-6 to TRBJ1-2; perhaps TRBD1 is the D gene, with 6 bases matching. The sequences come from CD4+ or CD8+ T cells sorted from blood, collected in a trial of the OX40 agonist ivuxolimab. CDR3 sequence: CASTTGIAYGYTF. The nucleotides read TGTGCCAGCACAACAGGGATTGCCTATGGCTACACCTTC.